This T cell receptor (beta chain) was recorded in a study of shared clonotypes between healthy human individuals. The V segment lost 5 bases and the J segment 5 bases; nucleotides outside the gene matches: 11. Germline values: CDR1 MDHEN, CDR2 SYDVKM. The CDR3 runs 16 residues. Method: immunoSEQ multiplex PCR; TCRdb's copy keeps in-frame clones and lacks some. The sample carries around 560,000 clones, 85% to 95% recorded once. Naive CD8 cells lacked CD45RO, underwent positive selection for CCR7 and left out terminally differentiated effector memory CD45RA+ cells. This rearrangement joins TRBV28 to TRBJ1-1; 10 bases fit TRBD1. Sequenced: naive CD8+ T cells sorted from blood. The clonotype originates from a woman aged 25 to 45 in good health. This CDR3 is CASSPLTGGEGTEAFF. The CDR3 coding sequence is TGTGCCAGCAGTCCACTGACAGGGGGCGAGGGAACTGAAGCTTTCTTT.